These 18 T cell receptor beta chains originate from one sample sequenced in a study of T cell repertoires in cytomegalovirus infection. TCRdb reprocessed the reads via MiXCR and lists one record per CDR3 protein. The table includes fewer than 550,000 distinct CDR3 sequences, approximately 33% detected once. The sequenced material came from PBMCs. The receptor source for this set is a human donor in good health (CMV status not recorded). Some clones in this sample may be carry-over from other donors' samples.

This chain joins TRBV6-2 or TRBV6-3 and TRBJ2-5; D gene uncertain. With 2 bases removed from V and 7 bases from J, the gap between germline ends came to 11 bases. CDR1 MNHEY and CDR2 SVGEGT come from the germline V gene. CDR3 size: 13 residues. The CDR3 DNA is TGTGCCAGCAGTTACGGCAGGAGAGGGACCCAGTACTTC. Protein: CASSYGRRGTQYF.

The chain recombines TRBV7-2 with TRBJ2-1; D perhaps matches TRBD1 (5 bases). Trimming took off 5 bases at V and 6 bases at J, with 17 bases between the two ends. The CDR3 loop spans 15 amino acids. From germline, CDR1 is SGHTA and CDR2 FQGNSA. The CDR3 DNA is TGTGCCAGCAGCCCCGTGGGGCAGGGATTCAATGAGCAGTTCTTC. This gives the protein CASSPVGQGFNEQFF.

This clonotype was recorded at least ten times. V gene TRBV19 combines with J gene TRBJ1-5; D is perhaps TRBD1 (5 bases). V was clipped by 2 bases and J by 11 bases, with 16 bases between them. The length of the CDR3 is 14 residues. CDR1 is LNHDA and CDR2 is SQIVND in the germline V gene (reference sequence). The CDR3 DNA reads TGTGCCAGTAGTATACAGGGACCCGGAGGATCCCAGCATTTT. This sequence encodes CASSIQGPGGSQHF. Using reference TRBV19 and TRBJ1-5 for the parts outside the CDR3, the full variable domain is DGGITQSPKYLFRKEGQNVTLSCEQNLNHDAMYWYRQDPGQGLRLIYYSQIVNDFQKGDIAEGYSVSREKKESFPLTVTSAQKNPTAFYLCASSIQGPGGSQHFGDGTRLSIL.

This clonotype was seen at least ten times. V and J are TRBV6-6 and TRBJ2-5; 9 bases agree with TRBD1. Trimming cost V 5 bases and J 1 base; bases outside gene matches: 5. Germline V lookup: CDR1 MNHNY, CDR2 SVGAGI (reference sequence). CDR3 size: 15 residues. Here the CDR3 reads CASSPDRGGQETQYF. CDR3 sequence (DNA): TGTGCCAGCAGTCCCGACAGGGGGGGCCAAGAGACCCAGTACTTC.

This clonotype was found once. The V call is TRBV29-1, the J call TRBJ2-5; D is uncertain. This CDR3 is built from 9 residues. The germline gives CDR1 SQVTM, CDR2 ANQGSEA. V was pared by 8 bases and J by 5 bases, with 6 bases between. The CDR3 reads CSPKETQYF. DNA of the CDR3: TGCAGCCCTAAGGAGACCCAGTACTTC.

This clonotype occurred many times. The CDR3 coding sequence is TGTGCCAGCAGCTTCGAACGGGACAGGGACAATGAGCAGTTCTTC. Its translation: CASSFERDRDNEQFF. This chain uses TRBV7-6 with TRBJ2-1; TRBD1 agrees at 9 bases. The trim removed 3 bases at V and 5 bases at J, leaving 5 bases unmatched. Per the germline V gene, CDR1 is SGHVS and CDR2 is FNYEAQ. The CDR3 is 15 residues long. Filled out from reference TRBV7-6 and TRBJ2-1, the complete variable domain reads GAGVSQSPRYKVTKRGQDVALRCDPISGHVSLYWYRQALGQGPEFLTYFNYEAQQDKSGLPNDRFSAERPEGSISTLTIQRTEQRDSAMYRCASSFERDRDNEQFFGPGTRLTVL.

This clonotype was seen a handful of times. V usage is TRBV12-3 or TRBV12-4 and J usage is TRBJ2-7, with D possibly matching TRBD1 (6 bases). The germline V and J ends were trimmed by 3 bases and 3 bases, with 15 bases remaining between them. This CDR3 region has 15 residues. The CDR3 bases are TGTGCCAGCAGTTTTGGAGGACAGACCAACTACGAGCAGTACTTC. Translating gives CASSFGGQTNYEQYF.

There are a few counts of this clonotype. The J gene is TRBJ2-4, the V gene TRBV4-3, with D unresolved. The CDR3 sequence is 16 residues long. Trimming shortened V by 1 base and J by 0 bases, and 10 bases separated the two germline ends. Germline V gene lookup returns CDR1 LGHNA and CDR2 YSLEER. This CDR3 reads CASSQGPDGAKNIQYF. The CDR3 coding sequence is TGCGCCAGCAGCCAAGGACCTGACGGAGCCAAAAACATTCAGTACTTC.

The chain is built from TRBV5-1 and TRBJ1-6, with 8 bases that match TRBD1. CDR3 length: 14 residues. Per the germline V gene, CDR1 is SGHRS and CDR2 is YFSETQ. The J segment lost 8 bases and the V segment lost 4 bases, leaving 5 bases of the junction unmatched. As DNA, the CDR3 is TGCGCCAGCAGCCGGACAGGGTTTGATTCACCCCTCCACTTT. It specifies CASSRTGFDSPLHF.

The rearrangement uses TRBV27 and TRBJ1-1; D unresolved. Germline CDR1 is MNHEY and CDR2 is SMNVEV (reference sequence). The CDR3 is made up of 18 amino acids. Trimming took off 5 bases at V and 0 bases at J, with 22 bases between the two ends. The CDR3 DNA sequence: TGTGCCAGCAGTCTCCGGAAGTCCGGATTGGGTGTGAACACTGAAGCTTTCTTT. This sequence encodes CASSLRKSGLGVNTEAFF.

The chain uses TRBV29-1 and TRBJ1-3, with 10 bases lining up with TRBD1. CDR1 and CDR2 (germline): SQVTM, ANQGSEA. J gave up 7 bases and V 0 bases, and 9 bases lay outside the gene matches. The length of the CDR3 is 16 residues. The CDR3 nucleotides read TGCAGCGTTGAAGAGAGCTGGGACAGGGGATGGAACACCATATATTTT. It encodes CSVEESWDRGWNTIYF. The variable domain in full, completed from reference TRBV29-1 and TRBJ1-3, reads SAVISQKPSRDICQRGTSLTIQCQVDSQVTMMFWYRQQPGQSLTLIATANQGSEATYESGFVIDKFPISRPNLTFSTLTVSNMSPEDSSIYLCSVEESWDRGWNTIYFGEGSWLTVV.

The rearrangement links TRBV6-2 or TRBV6-3 to TRBJ2-5; maybe TRBD1 (6 bases). The CDR3 contains 14 residues. CDR1 is MNHEY and CDR2 is SVGEGT in the germline V gene. The V and J ends lost 7 bases and 3 bases respectively, with 15 bases between them. The CDR3 here is CASTTPPGEETQYF. As DNA, the CDR3 is TGTGCCAGCACCACGCCCCCAGGGGAAGAGACCCAGTACTTC.

This clonotype was seen a handful of times. The chain uses TRBV7-2 and TRBJ2-2, with D tentatively TRBD1 (6 bases). Per the germline V gene, CDR1 is SGHTA and CDR2 is FQGNSA. Trimming took 6 bases from V and 1 from J, leaving 12 bases between them. CDR3 size: 15 residues. CDR3 DNA: TGTGCCAGCAGGGGGAGAGGGGGGAACACCGGGGAGCTGTTTTTT. Protein: CASRGRGGNTGELFF.

This clonotype was seen only a few times. The chain joins TRBV6-6 to TRBJ2-7; 7 bases align to TRBD1. The CDR3 loop spans 14 amino acids. In germline, CDR1 is MNHNY, CDR2 SVGAGI (reference sequence). V dropped 10 bases and J dropped 2; count of bases not matched to a gene: 11. The CDR3 loop is CATTKGGAPYEQYF. The CDR3, as DNA: TGTGCCACCACCAAAGGGGGCGCCCCCTACGAGCAGTACTTC.

This clonotype has just a few counts. CDR3 nucleotides: TGTGCCACCAGCGGACACAGGGGGCCCGGCTACACCTTC. Translated: CATSGHRGPGYTF. J is TRBJ1-2 and V is TRBV15, with 9 bases identical to TRBD1. V dropped 5 bases and J dropped 8; count of bases not matched to a gene: 6. CDR3 length: 13 amino acids. Germline V gives CDR1 LNHNV, CDR2 YYDKDF (reference sequence).

The CDR3 spells CASSVDWSGSYEQYF. CDR3 sequence (DNA): TGTGCCAGCAGTGTAGACTGGTCCGGGAGCTACGAGCAGTACTTC. The V and J genes are TRBV6-1 and TRBJ2-7; maybe TRBD2 (6 bases). The CDR3 sequence is 15 residues long. The germline gives CDR1 MNHNS, CDR2 SASEGT. Trimming removed 4 bases from V and 3 bases from J, with 16 bases in between.

This rearrangement joins TRBV2 to TRBJ1-5; 10 bases fit TRBD1. Per the germline V gene, CDR1 is SNHLY and CDR2 is FYNNEI. V gave up 6 bases and J gave up 6 bases; unmatched junction bases: 5. There are 14 residues in the CDR3. Here the CDR3 DNA reads TGTGCCAGCAGAGAGACAGGGGGCGGTCAGCCCCAGCATTTT. This codes for CASRETGGGQPQHF.

This clonotype was found a few times. This chain joins TRBV6-2 or TRBV6-3 and TRBJ2-5; tentatively, D is TRBD2 (6 bases). Germline CDR1 is MNHEY and CDR2 is SVGEGT. V lost 2 bases and J 2 bases, leaving 9 bases between the germline ends. The length of the CDR3 is 14 residues. The CDR3 is CASSYHGRQETQYF. CDR3 bases: TGTGCCAGCAGTTACCACGGGAGACAAGAGACCCAGTACTTC.